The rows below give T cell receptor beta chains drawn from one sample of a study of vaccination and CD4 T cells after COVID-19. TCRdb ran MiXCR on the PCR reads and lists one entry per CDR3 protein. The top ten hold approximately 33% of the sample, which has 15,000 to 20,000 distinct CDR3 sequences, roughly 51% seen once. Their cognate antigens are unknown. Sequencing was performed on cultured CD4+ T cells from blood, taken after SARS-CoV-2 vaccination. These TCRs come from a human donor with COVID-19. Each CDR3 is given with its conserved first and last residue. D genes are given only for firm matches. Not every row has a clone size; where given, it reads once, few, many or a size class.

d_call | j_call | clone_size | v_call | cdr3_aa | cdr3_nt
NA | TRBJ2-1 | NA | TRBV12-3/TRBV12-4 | CASSLVSYNEQFF | TGTGCCAGCAGTTTAGTGTCCTACAATGAGCAGTTCTTC
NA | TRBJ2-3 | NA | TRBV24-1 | CATSDYTHTDTQYF | TGTGCCACCAGTGATTACACTCACACAGATACGCAGTATTTT
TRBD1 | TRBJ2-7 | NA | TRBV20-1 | CSAPDRGAYEQYF | TGCAGTGCACCGGACAGGGGCGCCTACGAGCAGTACTTC
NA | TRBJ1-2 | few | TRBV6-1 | CASSESGRYGYTF | TGTGCCAGCAGTGAGTCCGGGCGCTATGGCTACACCTTC
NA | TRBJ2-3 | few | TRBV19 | CASSINGAAGTQYF | TGTGCCAGTAGTATTAATGGGGCGGCCGGAACGCAGTATTTT
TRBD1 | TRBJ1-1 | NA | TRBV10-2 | CASIVPGQGVEAFF | TGCGCCAGCATCGTCCCGGGACAGGGAGTTGAAGCTTTCTTT
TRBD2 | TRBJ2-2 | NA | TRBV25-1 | CASSWGGHTGELFF | TGTGCCAGCTCCTGGGGAGGGCACACCGGGGAGCTGTTTTTT
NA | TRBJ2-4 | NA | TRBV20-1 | CSPTPPGRANIQYF | TGCAGTCCAACTCCACCGGGACGAGCAAACATTCAGTACTTC
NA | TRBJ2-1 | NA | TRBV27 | CASSFRQVNEQFF | TGTGCCAGCAGTTTTCGGCAGGTCAATGAGCAGTTCTTC
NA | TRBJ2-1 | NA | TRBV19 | CASSIRGGLYNEQFF | TGTGCCAGTAGTATAAGGGGCGGACTGTACAATGAGCAGTTCTTC
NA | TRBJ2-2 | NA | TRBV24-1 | CATSDSGRAGELFF | TGTGCCACCAGTGATTCAGGGCGGGCCGGGGAGCTGTTTTTT
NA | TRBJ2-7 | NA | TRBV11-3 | CASSLGKGGLYEQYF | TGTGCCAGCAGCCTAGGGAAGGGGGGCCTTTACGAGCAGTACTTC
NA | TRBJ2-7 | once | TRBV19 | CASSTRDKFYEQYF | TGTGCCAGTAGTACCCGGGACAAGTTCTACGAGCAGTACTTC
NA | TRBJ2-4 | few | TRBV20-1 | CSARVGGLAKNIQYF | TGCAGTGCTAGAGTAGGAGGTTTAGCCAAAAACATTCAGTACTTC
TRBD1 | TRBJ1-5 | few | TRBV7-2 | CASSPSYRGNQPQHF | TGTGCCAGCAGCCCCAGCTACAGGGGGAATCAGCCCCAGCATTTT
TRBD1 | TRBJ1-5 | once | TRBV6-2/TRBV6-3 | CASKLTGSSNQPQHF | TGTGCCAGCAAACTGACAGGGTCGAGCAATCAGCCCCAGCATTTT
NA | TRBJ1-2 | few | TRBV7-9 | CASSLWGTDGYTF | TGTGCCAGCAGCTTATGGGGCACGGACGGCTACACCTTC
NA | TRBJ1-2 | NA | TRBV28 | CASSFRVYGYTF | TGTGCCAGCAGTTTTAGGGTTTACGGCTACACCTTC
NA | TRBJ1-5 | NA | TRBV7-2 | CASSLLGQPQHF | TGTGCCAGCAGCTTACTTGGTCAGCCCCAGCATTTT
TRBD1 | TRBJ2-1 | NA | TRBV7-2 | CASTYRGTGSNEQFF | TGTGCCAGCACCTATAGGGGGACAGGGTCCAATGAGCAGTTCTTC
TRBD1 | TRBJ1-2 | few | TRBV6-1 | CASSITAGQGWKGYTF | TGTGCCAGCAGTATTACTGCGGGACAGGGGTGGAAGGGCTACACCTTC
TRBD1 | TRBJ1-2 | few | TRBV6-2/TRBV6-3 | CASNNEDRTYGYTF | TGTGCCAGCAATAACGAGGACAGGACGTATGGCTACACCTTC
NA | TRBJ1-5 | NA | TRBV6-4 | CASSENWGNQPQHF | TGTGCCAGCAGTGAAAATTGGGGAAATCAGCCCCAGCATTTT
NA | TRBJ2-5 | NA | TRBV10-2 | CASSDRSPKETQYF | TGCGCCAGCAGCGACAGATCGCCCAAAGAGACCCAGTACTTC
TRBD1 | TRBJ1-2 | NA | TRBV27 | CASRETGGAYGYTF | TGTGCCAGCAGGGAGACAGGGGGCGCGTATGGCTACACCTTC
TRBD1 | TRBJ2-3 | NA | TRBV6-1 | CASSRPGQITDTQYF | TGTGCCAGCAGTCGCCCGGGACAGATCACAGATACGCAGTATTTT
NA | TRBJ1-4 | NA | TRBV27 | CASSLKGGGLVTNEKLFF | TGTGCCAGCAGTTTGAAGGGGGGAGGGTTGGTAACTAATGAAAAACTGTTTTTT
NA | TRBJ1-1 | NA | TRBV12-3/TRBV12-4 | CASSSRAREGTEAFF | TGTGCCAGCAGTTCACGGGCCCGAGAAGGCACTGAAGCTTTCTTT
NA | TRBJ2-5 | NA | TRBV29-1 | CSARGGLGRQETQYF | TGCAGCGCTAGGGGCGGTTTGGGGCGCCAAGAGACCCAGTACTTC
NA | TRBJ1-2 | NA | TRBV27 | CASSFGGSGYGYTF | TGTGCCAGCAGTTTCGGGGGTTCAGGCTATGGCTACACCTTC
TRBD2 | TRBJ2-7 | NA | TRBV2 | CASRDPSGSYEQYF | TGTGCCAGCAGGGACCCTAGCGGATCCTACGAGCAGTACTTC
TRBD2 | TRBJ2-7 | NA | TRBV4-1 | CASSQGAGGTYEQYF | TGCGCCAGCAGCCAGGGAGCGGGGGGCACCTACGAGCAGTACTTC
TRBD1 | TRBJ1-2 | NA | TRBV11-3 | CASSLGRGLRFYTF | TGTGCCAGCAGCTTAGGTAGGGGGCTTCGGTTCTACACCTTC
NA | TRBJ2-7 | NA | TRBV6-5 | CASSYSISASYEQYF | TGTGCCAGCAGTTACTCGATCTCGGCATCCTACGAGCAGTACTTC
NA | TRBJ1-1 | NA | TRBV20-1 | CSALAGGARGTEAFF | TGCAGTGCATTGGCTGGGGGGGCTCGGGGGACTGAAGCTTTCTTT
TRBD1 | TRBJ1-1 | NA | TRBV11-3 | CASSLQGANTEAFF | TGTGCCAGCAGCTTACAGGGGGCGAACACTGAAGCTTTCTTT
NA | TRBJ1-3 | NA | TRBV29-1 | CSVEDLGSFGTIYF | TGCAGCGTTGAAGATCTTGGGTCGTTTGGCACCATATATTTT
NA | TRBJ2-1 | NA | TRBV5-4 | CASSLRGTRSYNEQFF | TGTGCCAGCAGCTTGCGGGGCACCCGCTCCTACAATGAGCAGTTCTTC
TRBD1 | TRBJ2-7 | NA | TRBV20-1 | CSARDLGQSSYEQYF | TGCAGTGCTAGAGATCTGGGACAGTCCTCCTACGAGCAGTACTTC
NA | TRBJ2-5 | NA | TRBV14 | CASSQDWAGARQETQYF | TGTGCCAGCAGCCAAGATTGGGCGGGGGCCCGCCAAGAGACCCAGTACTTC
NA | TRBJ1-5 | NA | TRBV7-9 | CTSSLGFEQGGGSNQPQHF | TGTACCAGCAGCTTAGGTTTCGAACAGGGAGGTGGAAGCAATCAGCCCCAGCATTTT